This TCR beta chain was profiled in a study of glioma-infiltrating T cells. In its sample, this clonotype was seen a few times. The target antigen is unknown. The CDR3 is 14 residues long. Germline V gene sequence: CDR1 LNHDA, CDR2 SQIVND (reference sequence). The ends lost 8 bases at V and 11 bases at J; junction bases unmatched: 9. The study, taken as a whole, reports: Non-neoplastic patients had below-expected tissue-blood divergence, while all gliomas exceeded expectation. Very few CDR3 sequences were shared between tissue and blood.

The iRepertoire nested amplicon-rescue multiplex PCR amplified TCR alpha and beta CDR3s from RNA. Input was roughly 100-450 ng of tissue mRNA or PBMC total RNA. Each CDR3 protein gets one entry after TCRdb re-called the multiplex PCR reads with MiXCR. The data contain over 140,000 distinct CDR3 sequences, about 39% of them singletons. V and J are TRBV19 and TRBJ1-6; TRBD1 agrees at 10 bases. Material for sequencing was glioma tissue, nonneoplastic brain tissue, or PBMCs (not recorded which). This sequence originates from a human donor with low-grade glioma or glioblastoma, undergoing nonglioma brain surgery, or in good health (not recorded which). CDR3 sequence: CASFPGQGIPPLHF. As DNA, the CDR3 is TGTGCCAGTTTTCCGGGACAGGGGATCCCACCCCTCCACTTT.